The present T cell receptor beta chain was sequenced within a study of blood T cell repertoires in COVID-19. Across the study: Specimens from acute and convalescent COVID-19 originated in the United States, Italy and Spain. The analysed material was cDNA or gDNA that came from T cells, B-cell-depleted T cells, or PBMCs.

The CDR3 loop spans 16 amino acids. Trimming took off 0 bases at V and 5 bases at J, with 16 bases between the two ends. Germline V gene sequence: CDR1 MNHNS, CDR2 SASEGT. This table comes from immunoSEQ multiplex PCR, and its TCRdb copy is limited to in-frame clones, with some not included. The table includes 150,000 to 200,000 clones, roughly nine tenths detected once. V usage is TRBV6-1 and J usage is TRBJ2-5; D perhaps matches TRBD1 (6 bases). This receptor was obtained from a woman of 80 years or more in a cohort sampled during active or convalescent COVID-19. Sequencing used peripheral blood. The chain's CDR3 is CASSEAWGRWVETQYF. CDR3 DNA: TGTGCCAGCAGTGAAGCTTGGGGGCGTTGGGTCGAGACCCAGTACTTC.